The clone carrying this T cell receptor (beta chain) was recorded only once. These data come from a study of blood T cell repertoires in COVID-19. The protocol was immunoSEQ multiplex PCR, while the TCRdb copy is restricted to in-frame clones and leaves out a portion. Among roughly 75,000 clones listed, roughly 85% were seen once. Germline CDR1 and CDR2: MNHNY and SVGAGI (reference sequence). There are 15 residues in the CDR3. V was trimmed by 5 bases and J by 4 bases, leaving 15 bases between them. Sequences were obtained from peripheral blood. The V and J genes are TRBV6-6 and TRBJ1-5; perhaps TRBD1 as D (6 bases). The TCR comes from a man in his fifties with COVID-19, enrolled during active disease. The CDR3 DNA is TGTGCCAGCAGTCTGACAGGCGCGCCGAATCAGCCCCAGCATTTT. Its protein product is CASSLTGAPNQPQHF.